This T cell receptor (beta chain) was documented in a study of neurological immune-mediated disorders. This clonotype has a count of ten or more. TCRdb re-analysed the 5' RACE reads in MiXCR, keeping a single row per CDR3 protein. The sample yields 50,000 or so distinct CDR3 sequences, 10% seen once. Sequenced: PBMCs. This clonotype was obtained from a woman between 40 and 50 years old with HTLV-1-associated myelopathy (HAM/TSP).

Written as DNA, the CDR3 is TGTGCCAGCAGCTTAGGGGAAATATATGGCTACACCTTC. Amino acid sequence: CASSLGEIYGYTF. This chain joins TRBV7-9 and TRBJ1-2, with D unresolved. V dropped 1 base and J dropped 5 bases, with 8 bases sitting between them. Per germline, CDR1 SEHNR and CDR2 FQNEAQ (reference sequence). The CDR3 is 13 residues long.